A single T cell receptor beta chain is shown here with its context. Its antigen is unidentified. These data originate in a study of T cells expressing NK-cell markers. Across the whole study: The TCR beta repertoires originated in sorted CD3+CD56+NKG2C+, CD3+CD56+NKG2C- and CD3+CD56-NKG2C+ T cells. Of eight sequenced donors, seven were HCMV-seropositive and one HCMV-seronegative.

The CDR3 consists of 15 residues. cDNA encoding TCR beta was synthesized via 5'RACE template switching incorporating UMIs. With the 5' RACE reads reprocessed, TCRdb shows one record per CDR3 protein and no DNA. The sample yields 400,000 to 500,000 distinct CDR3 sequences, of which the top ten take up 7.3%. Study conclusions and caveats: HCMV specificity of expanded NKG2C+ T cell clones remained unclear.

Sample: blood T cells: a sorted CD56 or NKG2C T cell subset, CD4+ or CD8+ T cells, or bulk PBMC T cells (not recorded which). This chain links TRBV21-1 with TRBJ2-1. TRBV21-1 is a recognized pseudogene. The TCR sequence derives from a woman aged 18 to 75 in good health. Here the CDR3 reads CASSKGGSHDNEQFF.